This TCR beta chain originates from a study of CD8 T cells in Susac syndrome. Germline V gives CDR1 LNHDA, CDR2 SQIVND (reference sequence). V was trimmed by 0 bases and J by 8 bases, leaving 16 bases between them. The CDR3 has 16 residues. Sequencing of TCR beta, carried out with a high-throughput approach, was applied to CD8+ and CD4+ T cells from the blood. This clonotype was observed a single time. A quantity of about 0.5 to 1 ug RNA underwent reverse transcription using random hexamers. MiXCR, applied by TCRdb to the immunoSEQ multiplex PCR reads, yields one record per CDR3 protein. The sample consists of about 400,000 distinct CDR3 sequences, roughly 85% of them appearing once.

The specimen sequenced was CD8+ T cells from PBMCs. The clonotype comes from a human donor with multiple sclerosis. The chain combines TRBV19 with TRBJ1-4; D not certain. As DNA, the CDR3 is TGTGCCAGTAGTATAGATTGGGGAGTCCAGGACGAAAAACTGTTTTTT. Amino acids: CASSIDWGVQDEKLFF.